This TCR beta chain derives from a study of T cells in Graves' hyperthyroidism and ophthalmopathy. The study, taken as a whole, reports: The model foresaw ophthalmopathy a median approximately 6.1 months prior to onset.

Used for diagnoses were clinical symptoms, serum thyroxine and TRAb, thyroid ultrasound and orbital computed tomography. The CDR3 regions of TCR beta were amplified from RNA transcripts. TCR CDR3 underwent first-round RT-PCR with the HTBI primer set. From the multiplex PCR reads, TCRdb called clonotypes with MiXCR, one entry per CDR3 protein. The data hold 350,000 to 400,000 distinct CDR3 sequences, with about 18% observed a single time. Germline V CDR1 and CDR2: ENHRY, SYGVKD. This CDR3 region has 14 residues. V gave up 4 bases and J gave up 6 bases; unmatched junction bases: 6. In its sample, this clonotype was seen a few times. Its target is unknown.

The TCR sequence derives from a man between 18 and 35 years old with Graves' ophthalmopathy. The chain carries TRBV10-3 and TRBJ2-5; TRBD1 aligns across 9 bases. Sequences were obtained from blood. The CDR3 loop is CAISAGTGPQTQYF. The DNA of the CDR3 is TGTGCCATCAGTGCCGGGACAGGGCCTCAGACCCAGTACTTC.